This is a list of T cell receptor beta chains from one sample in a study of OX40 agonist ivuxolimab in advanced cancers. Sequencing used immunoSEQ multiplex PCR; TCRdb keeps in-frame clones, though not all of them. The sample lists roughly 56,000 clones, 82% occurring once. The specimen was CD4+ or CD8+ T cells sorted from blood, collected in a trial of the OX40 agonist ivuxolimab. These receptors were taken from an adult with an advanced solid tumor such as melanoma, head and neck, liver or kidney cancer. The CDR3 runs from the conserved cysteine through the conserved F or W. A D gene is named only where the DNA matches it firmly. Size is stated for part of the rows, as once, few or many counts, or as a class when the clone is expanded.

J gene: TRBJ1-4
V gene: TRBV16
CDR3 length: 16
D gene: NA
clone size: NA
CDR3 protein: CASSQSWQGNNEKLFF
CDR3 DNA: TGTGCCAGCAGCCAATCGTGGCAGGGAAATAATGAAAAACTGTTTTTT

J gene: TRBJ1-2
V gene: TRBV15
CDR3 length: 14
D gene: NA
clone size: few
CDR3 protein: CATSRDRGAYGYTF
CDR3 DNA: TGTGCCACCAGCAGAGATCGCGGGGCGTACGGCTACACCTTC

J gene: TRBJ2-7
V gene: TRBV5-5
CDR3 length: 14
D gene: TRBD2
clone size: once
CDR3 protein: CASSFGTNIREQYF
CDR3 DNA: TGTGCCAGCAGCTTCGGGACTAATATTCGCGAGCAGTACTTC

J gene: TRBJ1-2
V gene: TRBV2
CDR3 length: 15
D gene: NA
clone size: NA
CDR3 protein: CASSEEGRGFDGYTF
CDR3 DNA: TGTGCCAGCAGTGAAGAGGGTCGGGGGTTCGATGGCTACACCTTC

J gene: TRBJ2-2
V gene: TRBV6-5
CDR3 length: 13
D gene: NA
clone size: NA
CDR3 protein: CASMQGGTGELFF
CDR3 DNA: TGTGCCAGCATGCAGGGGGGGACCGGGGAGCTGTTTTTT

J gene: TRBJ2-2
V gene: TRBV6-1
CDR3 length: 13
D gene: NA
clone size: NA
CDR3 protein: CASRPRGTGELFF
CDR3 DNA: TGTGCCAGCAGACCAAGGGGTACCGGGGAGCTGTTTTTT

J gene: TRBJ2-4
V gene: TRBV5-4
CDR3 length: 18
D gene: TRBD1
clone size: NA
CDR3 protein: CASSLADRGLLAKNIQYF
CDR3 DNA: TGTGCCAGCAGCTTGGCCGACAGGGGGCTATTAGCCAAAAACATTCAGTACTTC

J gene: TRBJ2-1
V gene: TRBV7-2
CDR3 length: 15
D gene: TRBD2
clone size: NA
CDR3 protein: CASSFTGLAYNEQFF
CDR3 DNA: TGTGCCAGCAGTTTTACGGGACTAGCCTACAATGAGCAGTTCTTC

J gene: TRBJ1-3
V gene: TRBV9
CDR3 length: 17
D gene: NA
clone size: NA
CDR3 protein: CASSVAARADSGNTIYF
CDR3 DNA: TGTGCCAGCAGCGTAGCTGCCAGGGCGGATTCTGGAAACACCATATATTTT

J gene: TRBJ1-4
V gene: TRBV7-8
CDR3 length: 15
D gene: NA
clone size: NA
CDR3 protein: CASSLDAGGNEKLFF
CDR3 DNA: TGTGCCAGCAGCTTAGATGCCGGGGGAAATGAAAAACTGTTTTTT

J gene: TRBJ2-3
V gene: TRBV27
CDR3 length: 17
D gene: TRBD2
clone size: once
CDR3 protein: CASSSRRLAGITDTQYF
CDR3 DNA: TGTGCCAGCAGCTCAAGGAGACTAGCGGGTATCACAGATACGCAGTATTTT

J gene: TRBJ1-1
V gene: TRBV19
CDR3 length: 13
D gene: NA
clone size: NA
CDR3 protein: CASSRVWDTEAFF
CDR3 DNA: TGTGCCAGTAGTAGGGTATGGGACACTGAAGCTTTCTTT

J gene: TRBJ1-6
V gene: TRBV11-2
CDR3 length: 14
D gene: NA
clone size: NA
CDR3 protein: CASSRGSYNSPLHF
CDR3 DNA: TGTGCCAGCAGTAGGGGCTCCTATAATTCACCCCTCCACTTT

J gene: TRBJ2-5
V gene: TRBV29-1
CDR3 length: 14
D gene: TRBD2
clone size: NA
CDR3 protein: CSVEPAGGQETQYF
CDR3 DNA: TGCAGCGTTGAACCAGCGGGAGGGCAAGAGACCCAGTACTTC